This is a list of T cell receptor beta chains from one sample in a study of CD8 T cells in ankylosing spondylitis. TCRdb re-called the 5' RACE reads with MiXCR, one entry per CDR3 protein. The sample has under 200,000 distinct CDR3 sequences, over 10% seen once. Sequenced input: blood, either unsorted or a sorted T cell fraction (not recorded which). Receptor source: a female donor with ankylosing spondylitis or in good health (not recorded which). Both conserved end residues are part of each CDR3. A D gene is named only where the DNA matches it firmly. Clone size is given for some rows only: seen once, a few or many times, or a class if the clone is expanded.

TRBJ2-5	.	TRBV10-3	TRBD1	CAISLRDRETQYF	TGTGCCATCAGCCTCCGGGACAGGGAAACCCAGTACTTC
TRBJ2-7	many	TRBV7-2	TRBD2	CASSEGLAGAYEQYF	TGTGCCAGCAGCGAGGGACTAGCGGGAGCGTACGAGCAGTACTTC
TRBJ2-7	few	TRBV7-2	.	CASSRDQSPSYEQYF	TGTGCCAGCAGCCGGGACCAATCCCCCTCCTACGAGCAGTACTTC
TRBJ1-1	many	TRBV12-3/TRBV12-4	TRBD1	CASTRTGENTEAFF	TGTGCCAGCACTCGGACAGGAGAGAACACTGAAGCTTTCTTT
TRBJ2-7	many	TRBV12-3/TRBV12-4	.	CASRRGSYEQYF	TGTGCCAGCAGGCGCGGTTCCTACGAGCAGTACTTC
TRBJ2-1	few	TRBV6-2/TRBV6-3	TRBD2	CASSYSKRLAPYNEQFF	TGTGCCAGCAGTTACTCGAAAAGACTAGCCCCCTACAATGAGCAGTTCTTC
TRBJ2-1	many	TRBV27	TRBD2	CASSFTSAYSYNEQFF	TGTGCCAGCAGTTTTACTAGCGCCTACTCCTACAATGAGCAGTTCTTC
TRBJ1-5	many	TRBV28	TRBD1	CASSPGTGGHQPQHF	TGTGCCAGCAGCCCCGGGACAGGGGGTCATCAGCCCCAGCATTTT
TRBJ2-2	few	TRBV27	.	CASSLRPPGQGRNGELFF	TGTGCCAGCAGTTTAAGGCCTCCGGGGCAGGGGAGGAACGGGGAGCTGTTTTTT
TRBJ2-7	many	TRBV4-2	TRBD2	CASSTGGLAGVSTVSYEQYF	TGTGCCAGCAGCACCGGCGGGCTAGCGGGAGTCTCAACCGTGTCCTACGAGCAGTACTTC
TRBJ2-1	once	TRBV11-2	.	CASSSIAKSYNEQFF	TGTGCCAGCAGCTCTATAGCGAAGTCCTACAATGAGCAGTTCTTC
TRBJ2-7	many	TRBV19	TRBD2	CASSSGSGAYEQYF	TGTGCCAGTAGTAGCGGGAGTGGCGCCTACGAGCAGTACTTC
TRBJ2-7	many	TRBV6-5	.	CASGGEYEQYF	TGTGCCAGCGGTGGGGAATACGAGCAGTACTTC
TRBJ1-5	.	TRBV9	TRBD1	CASSGTGGPNQPQHF	TGTGCCAGCAGCGGGACAGGGGGTCCCAATCAGCCCCAGCATTTT
TRBJ1-2	.	TRBV20-1	TRBD1	CSAHNSGQGPYGYTF	TGCAGTGCTCATAACTCGGGACAGGGGCCCTATGGCTACACCTTC
TRBJ1-5	many	TRBV7-2	.	CASSPGGGISNQPQHF	TGTGCCAGCAGCCCCGGTGGCGGGATTAGCAATCAGCCCCAGCATTTT
TRBJ1-5	many	TRBV7-8	.	CASSSWGDNQPQHF	TGTGCCAGCAGCTCCTGGGGGGACAATCAGCCCCAGCATTTT
TRBJ1-2	.	TRBV7-9	.	CASSLWGDDGYTF	TGTGCCAGCAGCTTATGGGGGGATGATGGCTACACCTTC
TRBJ2-6	many	TRBV12-3/TRBV12-4	.	CASGRGGANVLTF	TGTGCCTCCGGCCGGGGGGGGGCCAACGTCCTGACTTTC
TRBJ2-1	.	TRBV20-1	TRBD2	CSASGTSRANEQFF	TGCAGTGCTTCCGGGACTAGTAGGGCCAATGAGCAGTTCTTC
TRBJ2-3	many	TRBV5-1	.	CASSLGGTPAATQYF	TGCGCCAGCAGCTTGGGGGGGACTCCGGCAGCCACGCAGTATTTT
TRBJ2-3	many	TRBV20-1	TRBD1	CSARPGQDADTQYF	TGCAGTGCTAGACCGGGACAGGACGCAGATACGCAGTATTTT
TRBJ2-2	many	TRBV3-1	.	CASSQEGGADTGELFF	TGTGCCAGCAGCCAGGAGGGGGGCGCCGACACCGGGGAGCTGTTTTTT